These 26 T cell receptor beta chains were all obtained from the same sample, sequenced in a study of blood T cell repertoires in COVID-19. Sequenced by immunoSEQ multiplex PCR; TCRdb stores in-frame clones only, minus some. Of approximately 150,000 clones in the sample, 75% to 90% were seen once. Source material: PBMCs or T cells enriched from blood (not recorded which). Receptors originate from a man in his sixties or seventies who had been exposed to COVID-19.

The chain's CDR3 is CASSPVGGGYGYTF. The CDR3 DNA sequence: TGTGCCAGCTCACCAGTCGGCGGAGGATATGGCTACACCTTC. J is TRBJ1-2 and V is TRBV18; D is ambiguous. This CDR3 region has 14 residues. Trimming cost V 2 bases and J 5 bases, with 12 bases left between them. The germline V gene has CDR1 KGHSH and CDR2 LQKENI. Full variable domain (missing parts from reference TRBV18 and TRBJ1-2): NAGVMQNPRHLVRRRGQEARLRCSPMKGHSHVYWYRQLPEEGLKFMVYLQKENIIDESGMPKERFSAEFPKEGPSILRIQQVVRGDSAAYFCASSPVGGGYGYTFGSGTRLTVV.

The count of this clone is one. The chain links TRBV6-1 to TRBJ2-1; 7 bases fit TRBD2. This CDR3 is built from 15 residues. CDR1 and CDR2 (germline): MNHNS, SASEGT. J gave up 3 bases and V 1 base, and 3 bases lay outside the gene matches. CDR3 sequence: CASSEVIAGYNEQFF. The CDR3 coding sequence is TGTGCCAGCAGTGAAGTTATAGCGGGCTACAATGAGCAGTTCTTC.

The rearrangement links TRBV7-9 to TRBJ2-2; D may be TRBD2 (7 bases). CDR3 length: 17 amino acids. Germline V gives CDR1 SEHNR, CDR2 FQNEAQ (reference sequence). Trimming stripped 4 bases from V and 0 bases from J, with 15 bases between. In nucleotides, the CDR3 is TGTGCCAGCAGCTATCGTTCGGGGGGCGCGAACACCGGGGAGCTGTTTTTT. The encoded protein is CASSYRSGGANTGELFF.

The CDR3 reads CASSQRGETAQGSSYEQYF. The CDR3 DNA reads as TGTGCCAGCAGCCAAAGGGGGGAGACGGCACAGGGGAGCTCCTACGAGCAGTACTTC. The rearrangement joins TRBV3-1 (or the pseudogene TRBV3-2) to TRBJ2-7, with D possibly TRBD1 on 7 matching bases. CDR3 length: 19 amino acids. Trimming took off 2 bases at V and 0 bases at J, with 23 bases between the two ends. The germline V gene has CDR1 LGHDT and CDR2 YNNKEL (reference sequence).

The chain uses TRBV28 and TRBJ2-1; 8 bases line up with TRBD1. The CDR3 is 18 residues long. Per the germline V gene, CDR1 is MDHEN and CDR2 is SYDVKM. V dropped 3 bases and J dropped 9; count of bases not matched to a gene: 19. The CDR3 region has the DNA TGTGCCAGCAGTTTGGGTCCCCGACAGGGGAGTAACCCGGCTGAGCAGTTCTTC. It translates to CASSLGPRQGSNPAEQFF.

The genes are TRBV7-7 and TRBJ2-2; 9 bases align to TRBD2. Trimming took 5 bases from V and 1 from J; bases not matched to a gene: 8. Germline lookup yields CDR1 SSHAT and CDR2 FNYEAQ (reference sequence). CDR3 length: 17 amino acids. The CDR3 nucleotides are TGTGCCAGCAGCCCCGTGTCACTAGCGGGGAACACCGGGGAGCTGTTTTTT. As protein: CASSPVSLAGNTGELFF.

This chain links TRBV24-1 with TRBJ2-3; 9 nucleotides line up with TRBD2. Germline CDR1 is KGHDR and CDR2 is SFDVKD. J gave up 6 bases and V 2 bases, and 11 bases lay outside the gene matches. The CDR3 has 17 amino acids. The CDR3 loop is CATSDSLLSGGGDTQYF. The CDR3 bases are TGTGCCACCAGTGATTCTCTTCTTAGCGGGGGAGGGGATACGCAGTATTTT.

CDR3 residues: CASRTRQGAVYGYTF. CDR3 coding DNA: TGTGCCAGCAGGACCAGACAGGGGGCGGTCTATGGCTACACCTTC. The chain combines TRBV2 with TRBJ1-2; 10 nucleotides agree with TRBD1. In germline, CDR1 is SNHLY, CDR2 FYNNEI. Trimming took 6 bases from V and 4 from J; bases not matched to a gene: 8. This CDR3 is 15 amino acids long.

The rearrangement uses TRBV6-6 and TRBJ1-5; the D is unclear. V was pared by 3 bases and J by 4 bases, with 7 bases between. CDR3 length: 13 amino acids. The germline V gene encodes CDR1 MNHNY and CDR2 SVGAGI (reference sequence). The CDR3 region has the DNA TGTGCCAGCAGTTATCCGGGAAATCAGCCCCAGCATTTT. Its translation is CASSYPGNQPQHF.

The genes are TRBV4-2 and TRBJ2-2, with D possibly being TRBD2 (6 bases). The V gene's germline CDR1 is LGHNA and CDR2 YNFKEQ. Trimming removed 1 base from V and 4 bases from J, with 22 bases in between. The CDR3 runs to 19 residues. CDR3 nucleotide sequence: TGTGCCAGCAGCCAAGGGCGGGATCGGCAGGGAGGTAGCACCGGGGAGCTGTTTTTT. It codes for CASSQGRDRQGGSTGELFF.

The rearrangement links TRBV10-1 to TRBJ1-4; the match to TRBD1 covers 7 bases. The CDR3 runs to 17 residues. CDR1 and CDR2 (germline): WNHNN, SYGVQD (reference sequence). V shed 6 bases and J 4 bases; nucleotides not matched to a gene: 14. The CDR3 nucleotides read TGCGCCAGCAGCCGGGACAGCACCCCGACGGTTAATGAAAAACTGTTTTTT. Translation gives CASSRDSTPTVNEKLFF.

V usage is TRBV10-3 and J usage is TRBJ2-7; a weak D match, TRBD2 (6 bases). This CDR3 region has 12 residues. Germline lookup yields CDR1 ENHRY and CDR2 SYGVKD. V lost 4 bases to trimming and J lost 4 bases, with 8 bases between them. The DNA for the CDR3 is TGTGCCATCAGTGTGGGAGGATACGAGCAGTACTTC. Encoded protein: CAISVGGYEQYF.

For the CDR3, the DNA is TGTGCCAGCAGTCGGCGGGGCCCGGGGGATTCACCCCTCCACTTT. This sequence encodes CASSRRGPGDSPLHF. This sequence joins TRBV6-5 and TRBJ1-6; TRBD1 might be the D (5 bases). V lost 5 bases and J lost 8, with 16 bases in between. Per germline, CDR1 MNHEY and CDR2 SVGAGI. The CDR3 spans 15 residues.

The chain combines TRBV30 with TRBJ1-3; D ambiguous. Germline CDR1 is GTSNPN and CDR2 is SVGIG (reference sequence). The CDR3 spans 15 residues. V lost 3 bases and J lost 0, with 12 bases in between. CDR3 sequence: CAWRERGSSGNTIYF. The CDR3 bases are TGTGCCTGGAGAGAACGGGGAAGCTCTGGAAACACCATATATTTT.

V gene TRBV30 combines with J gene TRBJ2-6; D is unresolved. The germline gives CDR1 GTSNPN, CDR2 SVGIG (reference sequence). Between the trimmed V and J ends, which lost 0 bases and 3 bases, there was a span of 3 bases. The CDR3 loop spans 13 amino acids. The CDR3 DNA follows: TGTGCCTGGAGTGTGAGTGGGGCCAACGTCCTGACTTTC. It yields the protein CAWSVSGANVLTF.

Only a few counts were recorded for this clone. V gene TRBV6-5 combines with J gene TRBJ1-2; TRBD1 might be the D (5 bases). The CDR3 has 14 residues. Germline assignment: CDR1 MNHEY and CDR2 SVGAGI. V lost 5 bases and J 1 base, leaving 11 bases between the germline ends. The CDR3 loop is CASSPTGDNYGYTF. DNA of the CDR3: TGTGCCAGCAGTCCCACGGGGGATAACTATGGCTACACCTTC.

CDR3 amino acids: CASSSPESGNTIYF. CDR3 bases: TGCGCCAGCAGCTCCCCGGAGTCTGGAAACACCATATATTTT. The rearrangement joins TRBV5-1 to TRBJ1-3; unclear D gene. The germline CDR1 and CDR2 sequences are SGHRS and YFSETQ. V dropped 3 bases and J dropped 1 base, with 8 bases sitting between them. CDR3 length equals 14 residues.

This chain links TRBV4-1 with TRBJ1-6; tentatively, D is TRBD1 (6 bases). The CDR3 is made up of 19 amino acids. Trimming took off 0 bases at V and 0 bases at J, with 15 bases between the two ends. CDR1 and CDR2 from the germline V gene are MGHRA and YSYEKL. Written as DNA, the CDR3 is TGCGCCAGCAGCCAAGACACAGGGCCTGCGCTCTCCTATAATTCACCCCTCCACTTT. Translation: CASSQDTGPALSYNSPLHF.

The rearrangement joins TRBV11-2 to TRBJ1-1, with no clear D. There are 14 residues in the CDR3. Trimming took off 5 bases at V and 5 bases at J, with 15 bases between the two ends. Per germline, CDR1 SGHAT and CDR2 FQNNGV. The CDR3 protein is CASSPVYAETEAFF. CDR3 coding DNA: TGTGCCAGCAGCCCTGTGTACGCCGAGACTGAAGCTTTCTTT.

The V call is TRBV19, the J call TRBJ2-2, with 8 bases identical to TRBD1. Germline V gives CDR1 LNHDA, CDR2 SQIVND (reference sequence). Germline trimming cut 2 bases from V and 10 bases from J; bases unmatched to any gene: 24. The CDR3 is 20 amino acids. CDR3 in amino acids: CASSILERRKRDRRLSELFF. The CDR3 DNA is TGTGCCAGTAGTATATTAGAGAGGAGGAAACGGGACAGGAGACTTTCGGAGCTGTTTTTT.

CDR3 nucleotide sequence: TGCGCCAGCCGTACGCAGAACCTGAACACTGAAGCTTTCTTT. Protein product: CASRTQNLNTEAFF. The chain joins TRBV5-1 to TRBJ1-1; D is uncertain. CDR1 is SGHRS, CDR2 YFSETQ, per germline. V was clipped by 7 bases and J by 0 bases, with 13 bases between them. The CDR3 totals 14 residues.

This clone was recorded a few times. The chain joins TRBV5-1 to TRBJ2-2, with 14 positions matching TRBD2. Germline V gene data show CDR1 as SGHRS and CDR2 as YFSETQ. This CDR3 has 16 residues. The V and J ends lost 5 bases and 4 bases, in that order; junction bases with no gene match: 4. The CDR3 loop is CASRGTSGGTTGELFF. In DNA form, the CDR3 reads TGCGCCAGCAGGGGGACTAGCGGGGGCACCACCGGGGAGCTGTTTTTT. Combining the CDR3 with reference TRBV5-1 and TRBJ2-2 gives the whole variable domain KAGVTQTPRYLIKTRGQQVTLSCSPISGHRSVSWYQQTPGQGLQFLFEYFSETQRNKGNFPGRFSGRQFSNSRSEMNVSTLELGDSALYLCASRGTSGGTTGELFFGEGSRLTVL.

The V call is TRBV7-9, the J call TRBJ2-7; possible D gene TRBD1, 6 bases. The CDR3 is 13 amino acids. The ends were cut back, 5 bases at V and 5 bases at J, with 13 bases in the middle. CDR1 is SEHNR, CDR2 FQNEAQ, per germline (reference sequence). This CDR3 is CASSLKQGDEQYF. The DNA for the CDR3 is TGTGCCAGCAGCCTAAAACAGGGTGACGAGCAGTACTTC.

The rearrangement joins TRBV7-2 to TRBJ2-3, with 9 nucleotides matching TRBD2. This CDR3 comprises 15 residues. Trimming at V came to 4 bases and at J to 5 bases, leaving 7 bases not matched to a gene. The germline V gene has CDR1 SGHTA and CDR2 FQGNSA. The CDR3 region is CASSSKAGGRDTQYF. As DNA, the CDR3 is TGTGCCAGCAGCTCCAAAGCGGGGGGACGAGATACGCAGTATTTT.

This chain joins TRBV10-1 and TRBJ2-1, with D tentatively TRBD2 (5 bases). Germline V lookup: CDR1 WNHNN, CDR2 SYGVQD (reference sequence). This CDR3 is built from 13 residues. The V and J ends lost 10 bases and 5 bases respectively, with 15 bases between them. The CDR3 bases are TGCGCCATCGTAGCGCCCTTAAACAATGAGCAGTTCTTC. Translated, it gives CAIVAPLNNEQFF.

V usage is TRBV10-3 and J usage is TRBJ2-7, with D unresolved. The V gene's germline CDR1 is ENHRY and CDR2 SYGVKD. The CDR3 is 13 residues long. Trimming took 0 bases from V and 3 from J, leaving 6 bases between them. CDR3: CAISESANYEQYF. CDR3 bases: TGTGCCATCAGTGAGTCGGCCAACTACGAGCAGTACTTC.